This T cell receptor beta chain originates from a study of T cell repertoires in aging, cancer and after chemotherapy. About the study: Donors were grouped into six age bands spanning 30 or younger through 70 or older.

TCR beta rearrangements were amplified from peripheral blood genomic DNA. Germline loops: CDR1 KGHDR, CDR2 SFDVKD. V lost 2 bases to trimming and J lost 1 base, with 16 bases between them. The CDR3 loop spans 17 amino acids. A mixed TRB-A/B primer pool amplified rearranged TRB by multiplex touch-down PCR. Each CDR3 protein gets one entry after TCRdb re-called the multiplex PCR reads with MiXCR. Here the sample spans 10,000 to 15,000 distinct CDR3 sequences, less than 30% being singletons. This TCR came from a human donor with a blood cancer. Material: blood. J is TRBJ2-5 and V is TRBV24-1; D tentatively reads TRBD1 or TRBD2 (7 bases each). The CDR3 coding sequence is TGTGCCACCAGTGATTGGGGAGGGACAGACGTCCAAGAGACCCAGTACTTC. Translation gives CATSDWGGTDVQETQYF.